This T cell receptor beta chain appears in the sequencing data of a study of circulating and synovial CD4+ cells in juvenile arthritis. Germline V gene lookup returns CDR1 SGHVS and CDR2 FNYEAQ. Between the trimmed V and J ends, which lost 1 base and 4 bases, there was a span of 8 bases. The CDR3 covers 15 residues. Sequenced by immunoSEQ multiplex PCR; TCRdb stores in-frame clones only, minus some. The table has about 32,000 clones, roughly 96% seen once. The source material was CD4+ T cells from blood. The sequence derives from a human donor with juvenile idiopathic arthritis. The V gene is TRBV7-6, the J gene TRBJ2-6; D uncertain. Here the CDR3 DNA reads TGTGCCAGCAGCTTAGGGGTGCGGGGGGCCAACGTCCTGACTTTC. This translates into CASSLGVRGANVLTF.